This TCR beta chain was observed in a study of blood T cell repertoires in COVID-19. Across the study: The cDNA or gDNA used as material had been derived from T cells, B-cell-depleted T cells, or PBMCs.

Methods used by the authors: Nucleated cell number was recorded as an estimate derived from reference gene primer amplification. The method was immunoSEQ multiplex PCR; TCRdb's version includes in-frame clones alone and lacks a portion of them. V and J calls and clone size are those listed in that table; D and trimming were worked out from the DNA. The sample records about 20,000 clones, around 86% being singletons. Trimming pared 4 bases from V and 2 bases from J, leaving 6 bases between. In germline, CDR1 is KGHDR, CDR2 SFDVKD. This CDR3 has 13 residues. The V call is TRBV24-1, the J call TRBJ2-3, with unresolved D. The material sequenced was peripheral blood. This clonotype was sampled from a man aged 45-60 years with active COVID-19. Here the CDR3 reads CATSDPPTDTQYF. The CDR3 bases are TGTGCCACCAGTGACCCTCCCACAGATACGCAGTATTTT.